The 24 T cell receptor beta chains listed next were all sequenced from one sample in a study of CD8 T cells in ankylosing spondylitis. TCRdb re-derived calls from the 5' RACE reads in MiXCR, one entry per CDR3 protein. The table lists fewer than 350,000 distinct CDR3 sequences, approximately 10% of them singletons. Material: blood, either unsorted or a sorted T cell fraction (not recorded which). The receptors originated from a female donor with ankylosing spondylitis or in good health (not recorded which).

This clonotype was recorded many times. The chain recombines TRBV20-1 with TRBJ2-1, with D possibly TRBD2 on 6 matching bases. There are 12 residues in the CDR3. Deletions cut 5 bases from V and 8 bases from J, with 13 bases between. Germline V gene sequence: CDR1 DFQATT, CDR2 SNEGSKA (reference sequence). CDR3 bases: TGCAGTGCTTCCCGGTCGGGAGATGAGCAGTTCTTC. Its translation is CSASRSGDEQFF.

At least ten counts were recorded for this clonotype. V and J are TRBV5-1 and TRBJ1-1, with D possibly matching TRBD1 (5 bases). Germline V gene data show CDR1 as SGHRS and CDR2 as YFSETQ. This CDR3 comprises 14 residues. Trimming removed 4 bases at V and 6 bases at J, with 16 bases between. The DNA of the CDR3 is TGCGCCAGCAGCAGCTCAGGGATGGGACCTGAAGCTTTCTTT. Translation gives CASSSSGMGPEAFF.

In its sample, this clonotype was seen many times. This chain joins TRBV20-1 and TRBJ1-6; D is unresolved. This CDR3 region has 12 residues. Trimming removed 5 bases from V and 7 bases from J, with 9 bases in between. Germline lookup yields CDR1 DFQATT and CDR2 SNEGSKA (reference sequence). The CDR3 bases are TGCAGTGCTCCCAGGAGCAATTCACCCCTCCACTTT. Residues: CSAPRSNSPLHF.

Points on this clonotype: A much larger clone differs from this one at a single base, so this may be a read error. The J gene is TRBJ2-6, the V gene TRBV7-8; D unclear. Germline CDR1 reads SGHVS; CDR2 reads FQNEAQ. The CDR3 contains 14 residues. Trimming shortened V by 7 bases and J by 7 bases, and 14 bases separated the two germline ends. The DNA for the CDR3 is TGTGCCAGCACCCATGCAAGAATAGCCAACGTCCTGACTTTC. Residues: CASTHARIANVLTF.

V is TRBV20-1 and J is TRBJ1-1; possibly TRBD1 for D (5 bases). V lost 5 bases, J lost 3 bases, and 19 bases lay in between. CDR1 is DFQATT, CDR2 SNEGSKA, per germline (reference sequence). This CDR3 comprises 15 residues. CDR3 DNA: TGCAGTGCTCGGGGAGGGACCCATGTCGACACTGAAGCTTTCTTT. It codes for CSARGGTHVDTEAFF.

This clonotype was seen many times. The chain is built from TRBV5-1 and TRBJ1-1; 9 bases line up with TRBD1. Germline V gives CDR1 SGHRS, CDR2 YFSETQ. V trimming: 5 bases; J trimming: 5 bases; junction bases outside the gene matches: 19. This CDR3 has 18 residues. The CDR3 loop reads CASSSDPFPGQGWTEAFF. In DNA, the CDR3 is TGCGCCAGCAGTTCGGACCCTTTTCCGGGACAGGGATGGACTGAAGCTTTCTTT.

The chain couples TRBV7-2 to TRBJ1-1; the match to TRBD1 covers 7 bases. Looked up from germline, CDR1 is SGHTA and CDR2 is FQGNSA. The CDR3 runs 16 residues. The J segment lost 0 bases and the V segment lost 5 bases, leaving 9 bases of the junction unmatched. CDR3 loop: CASSPAGGGVNTEAFF. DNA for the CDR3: TGTGCCAGCAGCCCCGCAGGAGGGGGCGTGAACACTGAAGCTTTCTTT. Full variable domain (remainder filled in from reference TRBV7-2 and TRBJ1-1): GAGVSQSPSNKVTEKGKDVELRCDPISGHTALYWYRQSLGQGLEFLIYFQGNSAPDKSGLPSDRFSAERTGGSVSTLTIQRTQQEDSAVYLCASSPAGGGVNTEAFFGQGTRLTVV.

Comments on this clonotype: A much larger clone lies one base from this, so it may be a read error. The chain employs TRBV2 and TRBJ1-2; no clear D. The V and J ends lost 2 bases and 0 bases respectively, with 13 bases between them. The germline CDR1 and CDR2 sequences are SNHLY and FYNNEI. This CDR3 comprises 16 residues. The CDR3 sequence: CASSEWRTNANYGYTF. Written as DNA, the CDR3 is TGTGCCAGCAGTGAATGGCGGACGAACGCTAACTATGGCTACACCTTC.

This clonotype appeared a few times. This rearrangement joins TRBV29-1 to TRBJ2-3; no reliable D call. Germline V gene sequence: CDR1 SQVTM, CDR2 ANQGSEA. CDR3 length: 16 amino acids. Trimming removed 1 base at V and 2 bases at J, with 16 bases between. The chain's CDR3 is CSVEGQSIYITDTQYF. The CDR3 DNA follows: TGCAGCGTTGAAGGGCAGAGCATTTATATCACAGATACGCAGTATTTT.

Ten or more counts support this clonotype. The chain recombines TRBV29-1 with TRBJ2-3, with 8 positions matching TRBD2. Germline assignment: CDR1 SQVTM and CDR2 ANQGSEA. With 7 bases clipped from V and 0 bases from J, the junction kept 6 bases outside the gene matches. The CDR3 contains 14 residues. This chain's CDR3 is CSAKTSESTDTQYF. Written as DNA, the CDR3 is TGCAGCGCCAAGACTAGCGAGAGCACAGATACGCAGTATTTT.

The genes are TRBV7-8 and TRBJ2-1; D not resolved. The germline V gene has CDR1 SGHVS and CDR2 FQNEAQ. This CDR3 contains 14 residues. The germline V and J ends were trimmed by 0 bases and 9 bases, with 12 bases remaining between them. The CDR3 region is CASSLAITAPEQFF. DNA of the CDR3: TGTGCCAGCAGCTTAGCGATAACAGCCCCTGAGCAGTTCTTC.

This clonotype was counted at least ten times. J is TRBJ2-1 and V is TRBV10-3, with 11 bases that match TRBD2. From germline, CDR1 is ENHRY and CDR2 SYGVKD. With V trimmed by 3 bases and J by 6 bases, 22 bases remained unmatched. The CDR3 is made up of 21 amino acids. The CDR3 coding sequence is TGTGCCATCAGTGACCCCCTGGGACTAGCGGACAACCGGGGCGGATCCAATGAGCAGTTCTTC. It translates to CAISDPLGLADNRGGSNEQFF.

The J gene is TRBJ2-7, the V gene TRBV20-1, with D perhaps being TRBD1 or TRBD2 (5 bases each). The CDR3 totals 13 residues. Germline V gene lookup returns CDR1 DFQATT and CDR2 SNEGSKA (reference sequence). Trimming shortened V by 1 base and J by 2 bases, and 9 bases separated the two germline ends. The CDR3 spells CSARGDHPYEQYF. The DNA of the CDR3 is TGCAGTGCTAGAGGGGACCACCCCTACGAGCAGTACTTC.

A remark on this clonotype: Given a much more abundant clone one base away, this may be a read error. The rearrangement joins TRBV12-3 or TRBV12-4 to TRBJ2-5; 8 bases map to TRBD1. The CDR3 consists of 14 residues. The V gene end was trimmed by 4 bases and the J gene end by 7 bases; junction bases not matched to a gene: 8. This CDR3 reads CASSSGTGAVTQYF. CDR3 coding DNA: TGTGCCAGCAGTTCCGGGACAGGCGCGGTGACCCAGTACTTC.

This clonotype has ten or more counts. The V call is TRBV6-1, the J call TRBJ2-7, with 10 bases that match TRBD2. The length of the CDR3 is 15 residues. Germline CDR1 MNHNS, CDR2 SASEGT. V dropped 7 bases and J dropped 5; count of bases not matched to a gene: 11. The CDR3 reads CASTQLAGGKDEQYF. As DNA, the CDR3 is TGTGCCAGCACCCAATTAGCGGGGGGAAAGGACGAGCAGTACTTC.

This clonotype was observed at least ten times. CDR3 region: CASSSSGSYEQYF. As DNA, the CDR3 is TGTGCCAGCAGCTCTAGCGGTTCCTACGAGCAGTACTTC. The chain links TRBV7-6 to TRBJ2-7; 7 positions agree with TRBD2. This CDR3 spans 13 amino acids. V was clipped by 4 bases and J by 1 base; unmatched bases: 1. The germline CDR1 and CDR2 sequences are SGHVS and FNYEAQ.

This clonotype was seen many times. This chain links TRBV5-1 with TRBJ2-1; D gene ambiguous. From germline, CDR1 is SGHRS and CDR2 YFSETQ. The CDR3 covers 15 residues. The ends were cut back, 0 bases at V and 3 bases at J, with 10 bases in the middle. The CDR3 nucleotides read TGCGCCAGCAGCTTGGCCTTCTTTGACTACAATGAGCAGTTCTTC. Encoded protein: CASSLAFFDYNEQFF.

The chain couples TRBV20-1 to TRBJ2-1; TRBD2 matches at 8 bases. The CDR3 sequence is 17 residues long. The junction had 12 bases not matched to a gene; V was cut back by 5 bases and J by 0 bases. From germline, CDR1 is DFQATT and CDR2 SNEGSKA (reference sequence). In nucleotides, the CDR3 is TGCAGTGCTGGATACACCGGGACTAGGGTCTCCTACAATGAGCAGTTCTTC. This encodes CSAGYTGTRVSYNEQFF.

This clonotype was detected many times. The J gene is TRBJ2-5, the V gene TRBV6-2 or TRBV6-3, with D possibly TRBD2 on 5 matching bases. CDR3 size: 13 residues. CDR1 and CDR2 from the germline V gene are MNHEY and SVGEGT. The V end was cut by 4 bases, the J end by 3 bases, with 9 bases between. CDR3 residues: CASSSGLKETQYF. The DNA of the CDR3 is TGTGCCAGCAGTTCTGGACTGAAAGAGACCCAGTACTTC.

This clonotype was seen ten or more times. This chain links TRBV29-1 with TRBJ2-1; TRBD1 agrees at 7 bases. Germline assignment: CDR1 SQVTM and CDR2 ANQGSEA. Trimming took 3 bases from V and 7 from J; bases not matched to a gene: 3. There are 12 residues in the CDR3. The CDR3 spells CSVDNRGNEQFF. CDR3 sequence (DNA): TGCAGCGTTGATAACAGGGGAAATGAGCAGTTCTTC.

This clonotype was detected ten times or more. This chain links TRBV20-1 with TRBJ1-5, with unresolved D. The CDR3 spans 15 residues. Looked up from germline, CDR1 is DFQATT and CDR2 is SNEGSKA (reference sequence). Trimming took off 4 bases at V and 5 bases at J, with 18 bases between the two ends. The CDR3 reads CSAKWSTRYDQPQHF. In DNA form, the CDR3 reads TGCAGTGCTAAATGGAGTACACGGTACGATCAGCCCCAGCATTTT.

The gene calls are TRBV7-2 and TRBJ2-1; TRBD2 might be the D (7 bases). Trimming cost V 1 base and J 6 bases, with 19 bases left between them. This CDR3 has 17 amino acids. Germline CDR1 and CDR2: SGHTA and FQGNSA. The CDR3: CASSLGGGGGQRNEQFF. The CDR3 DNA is TGTGCCAGCAGCTTAGGGGGCGGCGGGGGCCAACGCAATGAGCAGTTCTTC.

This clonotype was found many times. The CDR3 nucleotides read TGCGCCAGCAGCTTGATCTCTGGCAGGGCTAGCACAGATACGCAGTATTTT. Protein product: CASSLISGRASTDTQYF. The chain links TRBV5-1 to TRBJ2-3, with D possibly matching TRBD1 (5 bases). With 1 base removed from V and 0 bases from J, the gap between germline ends came to 15 bases. Germline assignment: CDR1 SGHRS and CDR2 YFSETQ. This CDR3 is 17 amino acids long.

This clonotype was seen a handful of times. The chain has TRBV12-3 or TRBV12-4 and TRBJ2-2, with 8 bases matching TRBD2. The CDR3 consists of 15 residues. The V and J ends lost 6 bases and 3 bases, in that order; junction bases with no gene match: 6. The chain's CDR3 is CASSLGLEDTGELFF. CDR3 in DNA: TGTGCCAGCAGCCTGGGACTAGAGGACACCGGGGAGCTGTTTTTT.